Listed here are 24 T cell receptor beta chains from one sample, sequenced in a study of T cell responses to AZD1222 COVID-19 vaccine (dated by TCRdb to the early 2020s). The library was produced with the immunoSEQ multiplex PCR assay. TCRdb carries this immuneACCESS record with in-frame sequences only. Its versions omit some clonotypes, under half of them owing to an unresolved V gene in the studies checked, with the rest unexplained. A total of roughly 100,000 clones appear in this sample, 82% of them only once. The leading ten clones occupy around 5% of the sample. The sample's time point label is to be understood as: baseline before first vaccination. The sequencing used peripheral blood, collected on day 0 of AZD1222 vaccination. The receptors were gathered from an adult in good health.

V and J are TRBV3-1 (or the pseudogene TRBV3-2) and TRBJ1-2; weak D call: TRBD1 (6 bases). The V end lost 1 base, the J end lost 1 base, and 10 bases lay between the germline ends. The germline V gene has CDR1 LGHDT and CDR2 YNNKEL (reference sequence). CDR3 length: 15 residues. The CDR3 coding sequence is TGTGCCAGCAGCCAAGCGGACAGCTATAACTATGGCTACACCTTC. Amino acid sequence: CASSQADSYNYGYTF.

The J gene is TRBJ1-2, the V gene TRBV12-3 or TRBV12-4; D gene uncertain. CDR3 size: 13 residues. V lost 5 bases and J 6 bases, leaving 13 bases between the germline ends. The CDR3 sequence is CASSASGSHGYTF. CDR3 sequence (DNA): TGTGCCAGCAGTGCCTCGGGAAGTCATGGCTACACCTTC.

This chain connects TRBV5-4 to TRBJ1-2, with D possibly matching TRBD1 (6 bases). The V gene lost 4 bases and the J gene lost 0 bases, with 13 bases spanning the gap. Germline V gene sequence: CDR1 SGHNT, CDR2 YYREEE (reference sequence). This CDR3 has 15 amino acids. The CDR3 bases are TGTGCCAGCAGCGGACGGACAGACACTAACTATGGCTACACCTTC. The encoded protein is CASSGRTDTNYGYTF.

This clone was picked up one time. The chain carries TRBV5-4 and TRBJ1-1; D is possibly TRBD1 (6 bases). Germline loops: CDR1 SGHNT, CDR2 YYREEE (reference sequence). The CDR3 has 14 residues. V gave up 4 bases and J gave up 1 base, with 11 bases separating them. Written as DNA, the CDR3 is TGTGCCAGCAGCCACAGGGCTCGGAACACTGAAGCTTTCTTT. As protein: CASSHRARNTEAFF.

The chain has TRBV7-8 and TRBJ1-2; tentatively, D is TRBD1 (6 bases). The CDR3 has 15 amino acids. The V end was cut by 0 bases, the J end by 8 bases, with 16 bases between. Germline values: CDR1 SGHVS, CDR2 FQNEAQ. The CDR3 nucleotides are TGTGCCAGCAGCTTAGCCAGGCAGGGGTTTGGAGGCTACACCTTC. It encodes CASSLARQGFGGYTF.

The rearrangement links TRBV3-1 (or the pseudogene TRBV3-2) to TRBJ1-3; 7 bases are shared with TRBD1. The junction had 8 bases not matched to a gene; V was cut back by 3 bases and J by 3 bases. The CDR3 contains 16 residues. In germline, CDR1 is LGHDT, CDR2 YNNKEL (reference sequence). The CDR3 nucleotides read TGTGCCAGCAGCCAGGGGACAGAAGGTTATGGAAACACCATATATTTT. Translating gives CASSQGTEGYGNTIYF.

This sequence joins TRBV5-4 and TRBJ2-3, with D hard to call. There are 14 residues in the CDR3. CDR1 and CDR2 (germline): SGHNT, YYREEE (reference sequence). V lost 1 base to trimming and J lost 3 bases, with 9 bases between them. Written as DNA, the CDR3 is TGTGCCAGCAGCTTGTGGCAGGCAACAGATACGCAGTATTTT. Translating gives CASSLWQATDTQYF.

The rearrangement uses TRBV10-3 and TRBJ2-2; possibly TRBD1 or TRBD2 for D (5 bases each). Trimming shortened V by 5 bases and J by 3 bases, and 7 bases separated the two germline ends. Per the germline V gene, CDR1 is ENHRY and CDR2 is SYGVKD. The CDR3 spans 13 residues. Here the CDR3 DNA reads TGTGCCATCAGTCGGGACGACACCGGGGAGCTGTTTTTT. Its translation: CAISRDDTGELFF.

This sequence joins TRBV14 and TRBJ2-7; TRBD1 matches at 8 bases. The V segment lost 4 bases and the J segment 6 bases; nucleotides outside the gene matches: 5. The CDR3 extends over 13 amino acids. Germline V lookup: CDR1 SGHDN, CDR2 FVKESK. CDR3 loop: CASSRNRGTEQYF. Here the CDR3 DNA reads TGTGCCAGCAGCCGAAACAGGGGGACCGAGCAGTACTTC. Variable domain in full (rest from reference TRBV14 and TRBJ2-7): EAGVTQFPSHSVIEKGQTVTLRCDPISGHDNLYWYRRVMGKEIKFLLHFVKESKQDESGMPNNRFLAERTGGTYSTLKVQPAELEDSGVYFCASSRNRGTEQYFGPGTRLTVT.

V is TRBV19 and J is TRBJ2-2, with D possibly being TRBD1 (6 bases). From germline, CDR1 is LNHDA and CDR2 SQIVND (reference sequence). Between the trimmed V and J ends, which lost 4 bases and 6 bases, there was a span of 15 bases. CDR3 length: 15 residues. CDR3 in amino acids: CASSKGDLGSGELFF. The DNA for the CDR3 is TGTGCCAGTAGTAAGGGGGACCTAGGGTCCGGGGAGCTGTTTTTT. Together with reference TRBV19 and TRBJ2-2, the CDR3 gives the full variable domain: DGGITQSPKYLFRKEGQNVTLSCEQNLNHDAMYWYRQDPGQGLRLIYYSQIVNDFQKGDIAEGYSVSREKKESFPLTVTSAQKNPTAFYLCASSKGDLGSGELFFGEGSRLTVL.

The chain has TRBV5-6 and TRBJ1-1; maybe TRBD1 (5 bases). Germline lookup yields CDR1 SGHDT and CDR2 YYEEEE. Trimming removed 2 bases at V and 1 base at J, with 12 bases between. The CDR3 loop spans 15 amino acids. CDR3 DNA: TGTGCCAGCAGCTTCGATGTGGGGGAGAACACTGAAGCTTTCTTT. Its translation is CASSFDVGENTEAFF.

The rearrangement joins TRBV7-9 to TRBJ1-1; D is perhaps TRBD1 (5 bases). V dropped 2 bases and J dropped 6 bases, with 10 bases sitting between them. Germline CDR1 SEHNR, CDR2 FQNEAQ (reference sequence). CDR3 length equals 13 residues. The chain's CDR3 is CASSLSGTSEAFF. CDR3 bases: TGTGCCAGCAGCTTAAGCGGGACCTCTGAAGCTTTCTTT.

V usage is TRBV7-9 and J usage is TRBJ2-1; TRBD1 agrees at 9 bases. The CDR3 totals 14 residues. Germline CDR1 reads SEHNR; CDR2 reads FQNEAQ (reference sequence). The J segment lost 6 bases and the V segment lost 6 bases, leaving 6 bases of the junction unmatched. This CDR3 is CASRRDRARNEQFF. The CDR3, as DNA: TGTGCCAGCAGACGGGACAGGGCCCGCAATGAGCAGTTCTTC.

CDR3 sequence: CASSWALEQFF. The DNA of the CDR3 is TGTGCCAGCAGCTGGGCGCTGGAGCAGTTCTTC. The chain uses TRBV11-2 and TRBJ2-1, with D unclear. In germline, CDR1 is SGHAT, CDR2 FQNNGV. The CDR3 length is 11 residues. The V gene lost 4 bases and the J gene lost 10 bases, with 8 bases spanning the gap.

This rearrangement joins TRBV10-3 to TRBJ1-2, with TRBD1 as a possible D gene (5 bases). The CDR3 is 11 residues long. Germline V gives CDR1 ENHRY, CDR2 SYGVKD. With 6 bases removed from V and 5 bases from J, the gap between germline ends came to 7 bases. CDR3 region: CAIRQEYGYTF. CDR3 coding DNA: TGTGCCATCAGACAGGAGTATGGCTACACCTTC.

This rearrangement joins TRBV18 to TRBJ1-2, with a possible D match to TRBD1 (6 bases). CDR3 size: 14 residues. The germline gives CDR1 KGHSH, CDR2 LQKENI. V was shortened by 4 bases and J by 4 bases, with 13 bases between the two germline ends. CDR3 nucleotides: TGTGCCAGCTCACAAAGCGGACAGAGCTATGGCTACACCTTC. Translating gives CASSQSGQSYGYTF.

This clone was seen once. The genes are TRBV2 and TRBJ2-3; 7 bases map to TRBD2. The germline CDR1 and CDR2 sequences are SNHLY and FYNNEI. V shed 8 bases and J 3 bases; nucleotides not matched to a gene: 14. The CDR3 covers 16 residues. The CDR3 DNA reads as TGTGCCAGCTATATTAGGGCTAGCGGCCTGACAGATACGCAGTATTTT. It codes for CASYIRASGLTDTQYF.

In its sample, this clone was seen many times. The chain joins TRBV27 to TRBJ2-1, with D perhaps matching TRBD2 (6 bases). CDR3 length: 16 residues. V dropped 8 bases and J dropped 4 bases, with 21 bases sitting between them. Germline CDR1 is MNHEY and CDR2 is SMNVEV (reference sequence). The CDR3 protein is CASGWGDPPSYNEQFF. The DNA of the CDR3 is TGTGCCAGCGGATGGGGGGACCCCCCTTCGTACAATGAGCAGTTCTTC.

CDR3 sequence: CASSIRGREKLFF. CDR3 bases: TGTGCCAGTAGTATTAGGGGTCGGGAAAAACTGTTTTTT. The genes are TRBV19 and TRBJ1-4; D possibly corresponds to TRBD1 (5 bases). Trimming removed 3 bases from V and 8 bases from J, with 10 bases in between. This CDR3 region has 13 residues. From germline, CDR1 is LNHDA and CDR2 SQIVND (reference sequence). Variable domain in full (rest from reference TRBV19 and TRBJ1-4): DGGITQSPKYLFRKEGQNVTLSCEQNLNHDAMYWYRQDPGQGLRLIYYSQIVNDFQKGDIAEGYSVSREKKESFPLTVTSAQKNPTAFYLCASSIRGREKLFFGSGTQLSVL.

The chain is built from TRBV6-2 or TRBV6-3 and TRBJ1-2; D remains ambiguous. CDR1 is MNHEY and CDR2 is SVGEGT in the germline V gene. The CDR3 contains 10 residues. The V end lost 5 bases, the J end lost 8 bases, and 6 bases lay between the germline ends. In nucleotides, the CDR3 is TGTGCCAGCAGTCTGGGGGGCTACACCTTC. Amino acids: CASSLGGYTF.

The CDR3 nucleotides are TGTGCCAGCAGCTTAGCGGGGGAGGGGGATTTCGGCTACACCTTC. Translation gives CASSLAGEGDFGYTF. This chain uses TRBV7-6 with TRBJ1-2; D possibly corresponds to TRBD1 (6 bases). Trimming cost V 0 bases and J 8 bases, with 16 bases left between them. This CDR3 contains 15 residues. In germline, CDR1 is SGHVS, CDR2 FNYEAQ.

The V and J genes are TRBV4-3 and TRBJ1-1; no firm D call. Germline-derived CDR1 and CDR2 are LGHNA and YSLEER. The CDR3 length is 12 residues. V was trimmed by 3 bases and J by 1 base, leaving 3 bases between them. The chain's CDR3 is CASSQGNTEAFF. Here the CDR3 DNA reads TGCGCCAGCAGCCAGGGGAACACTGAAGCTTTCTTT.

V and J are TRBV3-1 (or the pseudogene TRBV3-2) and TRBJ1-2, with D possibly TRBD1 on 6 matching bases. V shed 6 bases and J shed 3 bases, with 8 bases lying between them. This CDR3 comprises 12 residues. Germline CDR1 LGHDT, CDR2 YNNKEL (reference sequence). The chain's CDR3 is CASRSGDYGYTF. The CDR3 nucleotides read TGTGCCAGCAGATCAGGGGACTATGGCTACACCTTC.

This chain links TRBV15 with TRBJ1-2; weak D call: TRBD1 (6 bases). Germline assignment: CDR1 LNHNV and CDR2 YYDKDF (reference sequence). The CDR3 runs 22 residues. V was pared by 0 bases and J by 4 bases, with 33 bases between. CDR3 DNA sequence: TGTGCCACCAGCAGAGATTATCCGGCAATGGGGTTCTCAGGGGATCGATCCTATGGCTACACCTTC. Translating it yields CATSRDYPAMGFSGDRSYGYTF.